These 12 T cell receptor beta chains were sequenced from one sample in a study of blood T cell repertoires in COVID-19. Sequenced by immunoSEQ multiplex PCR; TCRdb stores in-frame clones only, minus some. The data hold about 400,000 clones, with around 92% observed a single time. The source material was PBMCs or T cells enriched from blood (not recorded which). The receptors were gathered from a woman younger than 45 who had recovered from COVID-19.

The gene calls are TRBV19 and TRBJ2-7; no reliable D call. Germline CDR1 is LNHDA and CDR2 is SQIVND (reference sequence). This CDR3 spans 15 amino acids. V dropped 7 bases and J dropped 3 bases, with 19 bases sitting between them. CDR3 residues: CASNFEWAKDYEQYF. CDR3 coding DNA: TGTGCCAGTAATTTCGAGTGGGCCAAAGACTACGAGCAGTACTTC.

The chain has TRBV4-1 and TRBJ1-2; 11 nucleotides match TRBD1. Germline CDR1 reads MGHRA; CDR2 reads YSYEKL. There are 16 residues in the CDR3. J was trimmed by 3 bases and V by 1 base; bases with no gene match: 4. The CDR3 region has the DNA TGCGCCAGCAGCCAAGTTCGGACAGGGGGCGACTATGGCTACACCTTC. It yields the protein CASSQVRTGGDYGYTF.

CDR3 sequence reads: CASSPRVAAYQETQYF. The CDR3, as DNA: TGTGCCAGCAGCCCTCGGGTAGCGGCGTACCAAGAGACCCAGTACTTC. The chain employs TRBV7-3 and TRBJ2-5; tentatively, D is TRBD2 (6 bases). CDR1 SGHTA and CDR2 FQGTGA come from the germline V gene. This CDR3 is 16 amino acids long. V lost 5 bases and J lost 0, with 16 bases in between.

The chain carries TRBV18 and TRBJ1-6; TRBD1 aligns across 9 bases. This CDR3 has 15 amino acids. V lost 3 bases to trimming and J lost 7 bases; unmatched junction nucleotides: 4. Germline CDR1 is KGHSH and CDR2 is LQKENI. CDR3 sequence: CASSPDRGENSPLHF. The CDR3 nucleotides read TGTGCCAGCTCACCGGACAGGGGAGAAAATTCACCCCTCCACTTT. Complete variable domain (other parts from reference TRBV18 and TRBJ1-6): NAGVMQNPRHLVRRRGQEARLRCSPMKGHSHVYWYRQLPEEGLKFMVYLQKENIIDESGMPKERFSAEFPKEGPSILRIQQVVRGDSAAYFCASSPDRGENSPLHFGNGTRLTVT.

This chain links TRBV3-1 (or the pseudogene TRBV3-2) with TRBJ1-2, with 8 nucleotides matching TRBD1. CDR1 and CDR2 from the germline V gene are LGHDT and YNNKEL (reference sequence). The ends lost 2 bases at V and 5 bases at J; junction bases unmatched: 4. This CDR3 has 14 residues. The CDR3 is CASSQTRQGYGYTF. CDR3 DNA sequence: TGTGCCAGCAGCCAAACCCGACAGGGGTATGGCTACACCTTC.

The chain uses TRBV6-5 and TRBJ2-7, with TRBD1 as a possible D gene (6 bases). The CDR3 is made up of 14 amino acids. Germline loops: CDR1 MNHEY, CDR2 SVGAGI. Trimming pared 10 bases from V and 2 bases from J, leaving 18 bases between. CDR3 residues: CATRIRQAPYEQYF. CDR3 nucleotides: TGTGCCACACGGATAAGACAGGCCCCCTACGAGCAGTACTTC.

The CDR3 here is CASSLEGAQDTGELFF. CDR3 coding DNA: TGTGCCAGCAGCTTGGAGGGGGCGCAGGACACCGGGGAGCTGTTTTTT. This chain connects TRBV5-6 to TRBJ2-2; 7 bases align to TRBD1. CDR3 length: 16 amino acids. Trimming took 0 bases from V and 3 from J; bases not matched to a gene: 5. Germline V gene sequence: CDR1 SGHDT, CDR2 YYEEEE.

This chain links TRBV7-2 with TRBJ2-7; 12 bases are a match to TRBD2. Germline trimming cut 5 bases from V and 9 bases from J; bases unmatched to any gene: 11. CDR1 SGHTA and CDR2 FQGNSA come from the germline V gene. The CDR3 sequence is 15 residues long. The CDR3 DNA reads TGTGCCAGCAGCGCCCTAGCGGGGGGGCCACGCGCGCAGTACTTC. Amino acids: CASSALAGGPRAQYF.

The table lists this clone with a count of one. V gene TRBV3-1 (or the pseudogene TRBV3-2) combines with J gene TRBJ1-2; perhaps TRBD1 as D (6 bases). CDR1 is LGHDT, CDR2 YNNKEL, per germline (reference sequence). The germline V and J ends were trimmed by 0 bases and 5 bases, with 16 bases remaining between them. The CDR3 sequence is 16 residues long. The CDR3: CASSQEVSGGRYGYTF. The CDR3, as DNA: TGTGCCAGCAGCCAAGAAGTTAGTGGGGGCCGGTATGGCTACACCTTC.

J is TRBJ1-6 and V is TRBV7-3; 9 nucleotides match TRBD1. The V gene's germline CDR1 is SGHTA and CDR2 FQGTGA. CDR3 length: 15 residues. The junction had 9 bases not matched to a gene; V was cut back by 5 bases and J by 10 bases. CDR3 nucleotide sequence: TGTGCCAGCAGCCGCCAGGGACAGGGAGTATCACCCCTCCACTTT. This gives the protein CASSRQGQGVSPLHF.

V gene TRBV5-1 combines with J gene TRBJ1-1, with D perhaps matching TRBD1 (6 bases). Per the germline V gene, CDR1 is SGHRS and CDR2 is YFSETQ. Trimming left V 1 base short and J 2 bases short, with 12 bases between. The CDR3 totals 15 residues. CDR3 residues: CASSLRAGANTEAFF. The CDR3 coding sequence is TGCGCCAGCAGCTTGAGGGCAGGGGCAAACACTGAAGCTTTCTTT.

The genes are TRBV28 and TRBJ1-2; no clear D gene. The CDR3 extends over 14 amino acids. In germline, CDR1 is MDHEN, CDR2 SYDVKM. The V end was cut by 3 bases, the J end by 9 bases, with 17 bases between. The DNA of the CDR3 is TGTGCCAGCAGTTTTAGCCCCGCCCAACAAAGCTACACCTTC. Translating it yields CASSFSPAQQSYTF.